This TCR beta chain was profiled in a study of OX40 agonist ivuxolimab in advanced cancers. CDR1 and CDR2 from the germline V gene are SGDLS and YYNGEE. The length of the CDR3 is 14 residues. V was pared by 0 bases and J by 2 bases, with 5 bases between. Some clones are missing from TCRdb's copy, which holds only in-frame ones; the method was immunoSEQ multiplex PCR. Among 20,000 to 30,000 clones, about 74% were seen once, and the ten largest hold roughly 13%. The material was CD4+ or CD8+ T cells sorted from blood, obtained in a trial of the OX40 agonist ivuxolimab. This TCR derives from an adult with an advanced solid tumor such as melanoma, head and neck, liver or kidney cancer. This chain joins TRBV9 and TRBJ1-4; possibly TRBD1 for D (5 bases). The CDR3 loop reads CASSVGGTNEKLFF. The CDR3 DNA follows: TGTGCCAGCAGCGTAGGGGGCACTAATGAAAAACTGTTTTTT.